This T cell receptor beta chain is drawn from a study of T-cell reconstitution after alpha-beta-depleted transplantation in children. V was cut by 6 bases and J by 4 bases, with 18 bases left in between. The germline gives CDR1 MNHNS, CDR2 SASEGT. The CDR3 extends over 15 amino acids. Library preparation (for TCRbeta) was performed with unique molecular identifiers. Each CDR3 protein is one row after TCRdb ran MiXCR on the PCR reads. The sample consists of about 610,000 distinct CDR3 sequences, approximately 10% of them appearing once. This sequence was found in a human donor who donated a stem cell graft to a child with acute myeloid leukemia. Sequencing was performed on PBMCs from the stem cell graft donor, taken from the stem cell graft. The chain has TRBV6-1 and TRBJ1-1, with D possibly being TRBD1 (6 bases). DNA for the CDR3: TGTGCCAGCAGGGGGGCAGAAGTTGTGGGCACTGAAGCTTTCTTT. This translates into CASRGAEVVGTEAFF.